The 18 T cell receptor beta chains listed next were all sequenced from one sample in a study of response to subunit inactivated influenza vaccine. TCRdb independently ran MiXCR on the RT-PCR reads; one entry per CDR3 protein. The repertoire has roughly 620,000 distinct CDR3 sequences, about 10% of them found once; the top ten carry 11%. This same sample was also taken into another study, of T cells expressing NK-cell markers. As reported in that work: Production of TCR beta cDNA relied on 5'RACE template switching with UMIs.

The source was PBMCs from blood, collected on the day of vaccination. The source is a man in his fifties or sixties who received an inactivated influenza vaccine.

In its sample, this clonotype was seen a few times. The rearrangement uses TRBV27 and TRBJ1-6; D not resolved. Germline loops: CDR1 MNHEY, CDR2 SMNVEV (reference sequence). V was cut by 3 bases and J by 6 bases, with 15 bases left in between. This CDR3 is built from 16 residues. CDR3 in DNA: TGTGCCAGCAGTTTGATGTCCCTTCCTGGTAATTCACCCCTCCACTTT. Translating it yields CASSLMSLPGNSPLHF.

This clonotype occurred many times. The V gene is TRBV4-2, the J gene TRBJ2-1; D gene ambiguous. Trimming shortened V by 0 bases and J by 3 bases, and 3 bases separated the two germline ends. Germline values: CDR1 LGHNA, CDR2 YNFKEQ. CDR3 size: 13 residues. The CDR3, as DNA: TGTGCCAGCAGCCAAGAGGACTACAATGAGCAGTTCTTC. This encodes CASSQEDYNEQFF.

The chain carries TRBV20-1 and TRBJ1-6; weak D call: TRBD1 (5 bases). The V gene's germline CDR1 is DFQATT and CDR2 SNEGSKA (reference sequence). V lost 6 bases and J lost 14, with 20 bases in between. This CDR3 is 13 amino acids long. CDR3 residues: CSAPGRNRGSLHF. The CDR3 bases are TGCAGTGCCCCCGGACGTAATCGGGGGTCCCTCCACTTT.

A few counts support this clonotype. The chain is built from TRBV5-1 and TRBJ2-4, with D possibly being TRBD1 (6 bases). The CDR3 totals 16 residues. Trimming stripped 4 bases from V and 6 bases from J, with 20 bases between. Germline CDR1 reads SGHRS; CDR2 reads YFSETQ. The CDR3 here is CASSPNQQGSGNIQYF. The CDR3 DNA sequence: TGCGCCAGCAGCCCAAACCAACAGGGAAGTGGAAACATTCAGTACTTC.

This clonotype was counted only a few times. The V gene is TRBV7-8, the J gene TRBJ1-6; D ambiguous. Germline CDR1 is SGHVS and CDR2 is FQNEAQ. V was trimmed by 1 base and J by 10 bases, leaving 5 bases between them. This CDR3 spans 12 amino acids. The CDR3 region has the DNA TGTGCCAGCAGCTTAGGAAAATCACCCCTCCACTTT. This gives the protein CASSLGKSPLHF.

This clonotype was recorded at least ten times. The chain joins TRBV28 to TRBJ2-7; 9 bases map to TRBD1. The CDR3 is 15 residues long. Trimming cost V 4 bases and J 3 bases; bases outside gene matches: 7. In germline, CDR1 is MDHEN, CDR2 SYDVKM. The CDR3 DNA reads TGTGCCAGCAGTTCCCGGGGGACAGGGAACTACGAGCAGTACTTC. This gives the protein CASSSRGTGNYEQYF.

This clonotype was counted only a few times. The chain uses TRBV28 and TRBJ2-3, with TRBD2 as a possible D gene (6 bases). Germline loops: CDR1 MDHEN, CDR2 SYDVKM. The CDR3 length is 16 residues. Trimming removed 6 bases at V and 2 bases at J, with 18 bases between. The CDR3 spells CASSPALALNTDTQYF. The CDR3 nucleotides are TGTGCCAGCAGCCCTGCCCTAGCGCTAAACACAGATACGCAGTATTTT.

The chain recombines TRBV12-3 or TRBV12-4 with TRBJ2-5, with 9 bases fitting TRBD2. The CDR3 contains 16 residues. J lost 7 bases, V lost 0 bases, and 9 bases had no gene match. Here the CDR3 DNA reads TGTGCCAGCAGTTTAGCGATTCTTAGCGGGAGTACGACCCAGTACTTC. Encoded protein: CASSLAILSGSTTQYF.

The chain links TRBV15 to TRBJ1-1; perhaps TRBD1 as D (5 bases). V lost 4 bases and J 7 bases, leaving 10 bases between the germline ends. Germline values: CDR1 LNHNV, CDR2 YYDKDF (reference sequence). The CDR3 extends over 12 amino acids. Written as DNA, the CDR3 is TGTGCCACCAGCACCAGGGAGATTGAAGCTTTCTTT. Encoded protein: CATSTREIEAFF. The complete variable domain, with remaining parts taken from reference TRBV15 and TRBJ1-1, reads DAMVIQNPRYQVTQFGKPVTLSCSQTLNHNVMYWYQQKSSQAPKLLFHYYDKDFNNEADTPDNFQSRRPNTSFCFLDIRSPGLGDTAMYLCATSTREIEAFFGQGTRLTVV.

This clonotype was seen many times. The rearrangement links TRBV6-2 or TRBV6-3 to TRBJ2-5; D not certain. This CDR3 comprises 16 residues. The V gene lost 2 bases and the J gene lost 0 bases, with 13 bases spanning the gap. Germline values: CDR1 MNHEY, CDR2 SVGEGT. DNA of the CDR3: TGTGCCAGCAGTTACCATGAGGAGACCTACCAAGAGACCCAGTACTTC. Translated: CASSYHEETYQETQYF.

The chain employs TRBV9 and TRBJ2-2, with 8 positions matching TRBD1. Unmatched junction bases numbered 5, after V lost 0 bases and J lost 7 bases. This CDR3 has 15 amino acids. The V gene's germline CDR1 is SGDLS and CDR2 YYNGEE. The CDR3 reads CASSVDPGGGGELFF. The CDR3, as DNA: TGTGCCAGCAGCGTAGATCCAGGGGGCGGCGGGGAGCTGTTTTTT.

CDR3 DNA sequence: TGTGCCAGCAGCGTCGCCAAGGAGGACCACGAGCAGTACTTC. It is translated as CASSVAKEDHEQYF. V usage is TRBV9 and J usage is TRBJ2-7, with D perhaps TRBD2 (5 bases). Germline V gene data show CDR1 as SGDLS and CDR2 as YYNGEE. This CDR3 has 14 residues. The V and J ends lost 2 bases and 5 bases respectively, with 14 bases between them.

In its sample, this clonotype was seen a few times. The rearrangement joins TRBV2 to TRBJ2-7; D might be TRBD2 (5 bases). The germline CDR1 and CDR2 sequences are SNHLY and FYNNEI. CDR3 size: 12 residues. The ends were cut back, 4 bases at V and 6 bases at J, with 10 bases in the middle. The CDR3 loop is CASSVRAPEQYF. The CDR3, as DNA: TGTGCCAGCAGTGTGCGGGCCCCCGAGCAGTACTTC.

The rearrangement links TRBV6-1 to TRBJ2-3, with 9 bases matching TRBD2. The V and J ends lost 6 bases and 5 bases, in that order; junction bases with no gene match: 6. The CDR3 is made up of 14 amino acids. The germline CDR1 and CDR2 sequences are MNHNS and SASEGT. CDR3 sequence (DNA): TGTGCCAGCAGCCCTCTAGCGGGGCGAGATACGCAGTATTTT. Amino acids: CASSPLAGRDTQYF.

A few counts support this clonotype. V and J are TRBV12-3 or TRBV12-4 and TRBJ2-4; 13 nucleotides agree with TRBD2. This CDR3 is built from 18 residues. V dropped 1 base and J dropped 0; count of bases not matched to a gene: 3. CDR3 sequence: CASSLVGLAGAAKNIQYF. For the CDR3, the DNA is TGTGCCAGCAGTTTAGTTGGACTAGCGGGAGCAGCCAAAAACATTCAGTACTTC.

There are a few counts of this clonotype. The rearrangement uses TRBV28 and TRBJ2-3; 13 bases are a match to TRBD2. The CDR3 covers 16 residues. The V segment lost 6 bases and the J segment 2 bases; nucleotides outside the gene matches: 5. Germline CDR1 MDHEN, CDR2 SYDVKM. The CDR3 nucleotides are TGTGCCAGCAGGGGGGGACTAGCGGGGCTCACAGATACGCAGTATTTT. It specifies CASRGGLAGLTDTQYF. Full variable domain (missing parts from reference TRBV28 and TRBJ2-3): DVKVTQSSRYLVKRTGEKVFLECVQDMDHENMFWYRQDPGLGLRLIYFSYDVKMKEKGDIPEGYSVSREKKERFSLILESASTNQTSMYLCASRGGLAGLTDTQYFGPGTRLTVL.

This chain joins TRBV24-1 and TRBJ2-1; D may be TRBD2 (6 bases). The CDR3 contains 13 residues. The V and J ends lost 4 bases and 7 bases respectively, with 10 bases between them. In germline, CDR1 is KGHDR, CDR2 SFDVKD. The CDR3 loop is CATSDRLVNEQFF. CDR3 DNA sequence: TGTGCCACCAGTGACCGACTAGTGAATGAGCAGTTCTTC.

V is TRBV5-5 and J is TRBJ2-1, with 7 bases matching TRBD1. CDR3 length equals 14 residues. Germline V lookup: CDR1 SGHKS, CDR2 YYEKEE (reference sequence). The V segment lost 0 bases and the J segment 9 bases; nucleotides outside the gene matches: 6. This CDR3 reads CASSLESRGIEQFF. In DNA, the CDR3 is TGTGCCAGCAGCTTGGAGAGCAGGGGGATTGAGCAGTTCTTC. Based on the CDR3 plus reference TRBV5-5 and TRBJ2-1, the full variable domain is DAGVTQSPTHLIKTRGQQVTLRCSPISGHKSVSWYQQVLGQGPQFIFQYYEKEERGRGNFPDRFSARQFPNYSSELNVNALLLGDSALYLCASSLESRGIEQFFGPGTRLTVL.